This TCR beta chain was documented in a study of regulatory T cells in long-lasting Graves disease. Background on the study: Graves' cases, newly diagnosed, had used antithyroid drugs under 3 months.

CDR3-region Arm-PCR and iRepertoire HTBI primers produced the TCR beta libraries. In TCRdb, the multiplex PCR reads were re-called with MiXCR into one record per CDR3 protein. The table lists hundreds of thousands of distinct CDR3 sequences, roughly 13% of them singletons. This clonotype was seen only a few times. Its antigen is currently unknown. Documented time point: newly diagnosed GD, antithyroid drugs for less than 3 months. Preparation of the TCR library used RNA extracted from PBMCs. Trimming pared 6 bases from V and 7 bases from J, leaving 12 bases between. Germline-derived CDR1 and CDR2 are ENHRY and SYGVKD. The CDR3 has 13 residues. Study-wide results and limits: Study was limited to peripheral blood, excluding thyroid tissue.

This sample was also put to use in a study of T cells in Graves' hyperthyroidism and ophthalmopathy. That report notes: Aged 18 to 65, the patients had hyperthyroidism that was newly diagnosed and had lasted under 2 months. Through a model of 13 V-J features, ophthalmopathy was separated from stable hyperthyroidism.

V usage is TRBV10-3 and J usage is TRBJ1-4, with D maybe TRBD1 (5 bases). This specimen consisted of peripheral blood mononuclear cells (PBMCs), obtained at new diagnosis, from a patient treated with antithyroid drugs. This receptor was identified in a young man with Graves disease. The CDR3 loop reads CAISPDGGEKLFF. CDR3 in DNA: TGTGCCATCAGCCCGGACGGGGGTGAAAAACTGTTTTTT.